The present TCR beta chain was sequenced within a study of blood T cells in healthy people across ages. Germline V CDR1 and CDR2: SGHDT, YYEEEE. This CDR3 contains 14 residues. Trimming pared 4 bases from V and 6 bases from J, leaving 16 bases between. Alongside a J-beta primer mix, a sample-barcoded 5' primer served in a second PCR lasting about 7 to 11 cycles. TCRdb reprocessed the 5' RACE reads via MiXCR and lists one record per CDR3 protein. The sample contains 700,000 or so distinct CDR3 sequences, roughly 43% of which appear only once. Material: blood. The V and J genes are TRBV5-6 and TRBJ1-2; D perhaps matches TRBD1 (5 bases). This sequence was found in a man aged 80 or over in good health. CDR3 DNA sequence: TGTGCCAGCAGCGTCGAGTCACGGGGGAATGGCTACACCTTC. Translated: CASSVESRGNGYTF.